This is a list of T cell receptor beta chains from one sample in a study of CD8 T cells in ankylosing spondylitis. TCRdb reprocessed the 5' RACE reads with MiXCR, giving one entry per CDR3 protein. The table has a few hundred thousand distinct CDR3 sequences, approximately 20% seen once. The sequenced material came from blood, either unsorted or a sorted T cell fraction (not recorded which). These TCRs come from a male donor with ankylosing spondylitis. Both conserved end residues are part of each CDR3. The D gene is left open where the match is weak. Clone size is given for some rows only: seen once, a few or many times, or a class if the clone is expanded.

V: TRBV7-2; length: 14; J: TRBJ2-7; D: -; size: -; CDR3: CASSSDPAIHEQYF; DNA: TGTGCCAGCAGCTCAGACCCGGCTATCCACGAGCAGTACTTC
V: TRBV12-3/TRBV12-4; length: 15; J: TRBJ1-1; D: -; size: many; CDR3: CASAPLPPASTEAFF; DNA: TGTGCCAGCGCCCCTCTTCCCCCAGCCTCCACTGAAGCTTTCTTT
V: TRBV7-9; length: 16; J: TRBJ1-1; D: -; size: few; CDR3: CASSSLGLGANPEAFF; DNA: TGTGCCAGCAGCTCCTTGGGCCTGGGGGCGAACCCTGAAGCTTTCTTT
V: TRBV29-1; length: 11; J: TRBJ2-3; D: -; size: many; CDR3: CSVETGDTQYF; DNA: TGCAGCGTTGAAACAGGAGATACGCAGTATTTT
V: TRBV12-3/TRBV12-4; length: 14; J: TRBJ1-5; D: -; size: many; CDR3: CASSLRVEDQPQHF; DNA: TGTGCCAGCAGTTTAAGGGTTGAGGATCAGCCCCAGCATTTT
V: TRBV27; length: 15; J: TRBJ2-1; D: TRBD1; size: -; CDR3: CASSFLPGGSNEQFF; DNA: TGTGCCAGCAGTTTCTTGCCAGGGGGTAGCAATGAGCAGTTCTTC
V: TRBV12-3/TRBV12-4; length: 11; J: TRBJ2-7; D: -; size: few; CDR3: CASSHGREQYF; DNA: TGTGCCAGCAGCCATGGGAGGGAGCAGTACTTC
V: TRBV12-3/TRBV12-4; length: 12; J: TRBJ2-7; D: -; size: many; CDR3: CASSISGYEQYF; DNA: TGTGCCAGCAGCATCAGCGGGTACGAGCAGTACTTC
V: TRBV9; length: 11; J: TRBJ2-1; D: -; size: -; CDR3: CASSVGIEQFF; DNA: TGTGCCAGCAGCGTAGGCATTGAGCAGTTCTTC
V: TRBV13; length: 14; J: TRBJ1-2; D: TRBD1; size: -; CDR3: CASSSTGVLYGDTF; DNA: TGTGCCAGCAGCTCGACAGGGGTGCTCTATGGCGACACCTTC
V: TRBV20-1; length: 16; J: TRBJ2-3; D: -; size: few; CDR3: CSAPSHRSLGGNTQYF; DNA: TGCAGTGCACCAAGCCACCGCTCCTTGGGGGGCAATACGCAGTATTTT
V: TRBV27; length: 13; J: TRBJ2-1; D: -; size: few; CDR3: CASSLTRGDEQFF; DNA: TGTGCCAGCAGTTTAACGAGGGGGGATGAGCAGTTCTTC
V: TRBV29-1; length: 12; J: TRBJ2-1; D: -; size: many; CDR3: CSADGPTNEQFF; DNA: TGCAGCGCCGATGGACCCACTAATGAGCAGTTCTTC
V: TRBV2; length: 12; J: TRBJ2-2; D: -; size: few; CDR3: CASSGPTGELFF; DNA: TGTGCCAGCAGTGGACCGACCGGGGAGCTGTTTTTT
V: TRBV29-1; length: 14; J: TRBJ2-3; D: -; size: many; CDR3: CSVEEEGLADTQYF; DNA: TGCAGCGTTGAAGAGGAGGGCCTAGCAGATACGCAGTATTTT
V: TRBV19; length: 14; J: TRBJ2-1; D: TRBD1; size: once; CDR3: CATRGQGIYNEQFF; DNA: TGTGCCACCCGGGGACAGGGAATATACAATGAGCAGTTCTTC
V: TRBV29-1; length: 14; J: TRBJ1-2; D: -; size: -; CDR3: CSVEDREERYGYTF; DNA: TGCAGCGTTGAAGATAGAGAGGAACGCTATGGCTACACCTTC
V: TRBV29-1; length: 11; J: TRBJ2-2; D: -; size: -; CDR3: CSVDSAGELFF; DNA: TGCAGCGTGGACAGCGCCGGGGAGCTGTTTTTT
V: TRBV12-3/TRBV12-4; length: 15; J: TRBJ2-2; D: -; size: many; CDR3: CASSPTGGVTGELFF; DNA: TGTGCCAGCAGTCCCACAGGGGGGGTTACCGGGGAGCTGTTTTTT
V: TRBV11-2; length: 15; J: TRBJ2-5; D: -; size: few; CDR3: CASSSNGLLQETQYF; DNA: TGTGCCAGCAGCTCCAACGGACTACTCCAAGAGACCCAGTACTTC
V: TRBV5-8; length: 15; J: TRBJ2-1; D: TRBD1; size: -; CDR3: CASSNRGVGYNEQFF; DNA: TGTGCCAGCAGCAACAGGGGGGTGGGATACAATGAGCAGTTCTTC
V: TRBV5-5; length: 17; J: TRBJ2-5; D: TRBD2; size: -; CDR3: CASSLVGTSGGMETQYF; DNA: TGTGCCAGCAGCTTGGTGGGGACTAGCGGGGGTATGGAGACCCAGTACTTC
V: TRBV27; length: 14; J: TRBJ1-2; D: TRBD1; size: -; CDR3: CASSLRGLSYGYTF; DNA: TGTGCCAGCAGTTTGAGGGGGCTAAGCTATGGCTACACCTTC
V: TRBV20-1; length: 11; J: TRBJ2-7; D: -; size: -; CDR3: CSANTPYEQYF; DNA: TGCAGTGCTAATACCCCCTACGAGCAGTACTTC
V: TRBV5-6; length: 15; J: TRBJ2-1; D: TRBD2; size: -; CDR3: CASSSTSGSTNEQFF; DNA: TGTGCCAGCAGCTCGACTAGCGGGAGCACCAATGAGCAGTTCTTC
V: TRBV20-1; length: 15; J: TRBJ2-7; D: TRBD2; size: few; CDR3: CSARDYERELYEQYF; DNA: TGCAGTGCTAGAGATTACGAGCGGGAGCTCTACGAGCAGTACTTC
V: TRBV7-2; length: 14; J: TRBJ2-1; D: -; size: few; CDR3: CASSLEAPPDEQFF; DNA: TGTGCCAGCAGCTTAGAGGCACCCCCGGATGAGCAGTTCTTC
V: TRBV10-1; length: 13; J: TRBJ2-1; D: -; size: -; CDR3: CASSVTENNEQFF; DNA: TGCGCCAGCAGTGTAACTGAAAACAATGAGCAGTTCTTC
V: TRBV27; length: 14; J: TRBJ1-5; D: -; size: -; CDR3: CASSVGPGNQPQHF; DNA: TGTGCCAGCAGTGTGGGGCCGGGCAATCAGCCCCAGCATTTT
V: TRBV3-1; length: 15; J: TRBJ2-2; D: -; size: -; CDR3: CASSQGARNTGELFF; DNA: TGTGCCAGCAGCCAAGGGGCTCGGAACACCGGGGAGCTGTTTTTT
V: TRBV24-1; length: 16; J: TRBJ2-3; D: TRBD1; size: few; CDR3: CATSSTSDRVGDTQYF; DNA: TGTGCCACCAGTTCGACCAGTGACAGGGTAGGAGATACGCAGTATTTT
V: TRBV7-6; length: 15; J: TRBJ2-3; D: -; size: few; CDR3: CASSLISGPGDTQYF; DNA: TGTGCCAGCAGCCTAATTTCAGGACCTGGGGATACGCAGTATTTT
V: TRBV6-5; length: 16; J: TRBJ1-2; D: TRBD1; size: few; CDR3: CASSYLISGQGVGYTF; DNA: TGTGCCAGCAGTTACTTGATCTCGGGACAGGGTGTGGGCTACACCTTC
V: TRBV14; length: 15; J: TRBJ2-7; D: -; size: -; CDR3: CASSLLTGETYEQYF; DNA: TGTGCCAGCAGCCTCTTAACGGGGGAAACCTACGAGCAGTACTTC
V: TRBV4-1; length: 16; J: TRBJ1-4; D: -; size: -; CDR3: CASSQVRDGLNEKLFF; DNA: TGCGCCAGCAGCCAAGTTAGGGACGGGCTTAATGAAAAACTGTTTTTT